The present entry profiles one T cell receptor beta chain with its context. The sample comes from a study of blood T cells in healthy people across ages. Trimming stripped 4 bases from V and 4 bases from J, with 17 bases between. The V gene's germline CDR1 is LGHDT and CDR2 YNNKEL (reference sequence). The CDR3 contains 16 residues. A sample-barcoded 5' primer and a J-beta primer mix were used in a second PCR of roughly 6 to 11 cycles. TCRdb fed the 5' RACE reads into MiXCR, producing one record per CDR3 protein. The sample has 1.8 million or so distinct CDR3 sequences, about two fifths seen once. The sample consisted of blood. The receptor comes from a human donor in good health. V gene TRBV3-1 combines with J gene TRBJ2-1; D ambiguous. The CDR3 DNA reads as TGTGCCAGCAGCCTCCCCTTGAGGACGGATTACAATGAGCAGTTCTTC. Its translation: CASSLPLRTDYNEQFF.